A single sample gave rise to the 27 T cell receptor beta chains below, sequenced in a study of STAT5B mutations in CD4+ large granular lymphocyte leukemia. Method: immunoSEQ multiplex PCR; TCRdb's copy keeps in-frame clones and lacks some. The table shows approximately 25,000 clones, with about 70% occurring only once. The sequenced sample was CD4+ T cells from blood buffy coats. The source is a human donor in good health.

The rearrangement joins TRBV7-2 to TRBJ2-1; D possibly corresponds to TRBD2 (5 bases). The germline V gene has CDR1 SGHTA and CDR2 FQGNSA. The CDR3 has 13 residues. Trimming left V 3 bases short and J 10 bases short, with 13 bases between. CDR3 DNA sequence: TGTGCCAGCAGCTTCGCGGGTCAAGGCGAGCAGTTCTTC. This translates into CASSFAGQGEQFF. Looking up the rest from reference TRBV7-2 and TRBJ2-1 gives the full variable domain: GAGVSQSPSNKVTEKGKDVELRCDPISGHTALYWYRQSLGQGLEFLIYFQGNSAPDKSGLPSDRFSAERTGGSVSTLTIQRTQQEDSAVYLCASSFAGQGEQFFGPGTRLTVL.

The chain employs TRBV11-2 and TRBJ1-5; maybe TRBD1 (6 bases). V was clipped by 5 bases and J by 7 bases, with 12 bases between them. Germline V CDR1 and CDR2: SGHAT, FQNNGV. The CDR3 spans 13 residues. The CDR3 spells CASSPGRGQPQHF. As DNA, the CDR3 is TGTGCCAGCAGCCCCGGAAGGGGGCAGCCCCAGCATTTT.

This rearrangement joins TRBV28 to TRBJ2-2; D is unresolved. Trimming took off 10 bases at V and 1 base at J, with 16 bases between the two ends. The germline CDR1 and CDR2 sequences are MDHEN and SYDVKM. The CDR3 consists of 15 residues. CDR3 amino acids: CATNPVSQNTGELFF. The CDR3 DNA reads TGTGCCACAAACCCGGTTAGCCAGAACACCGGGGAGCTGTTTTTT.

The J gene is TRBJ2-1, the V gene TRBV11-1; 7 bases map to TRBD1. There are 16 residues in the CDR3. In germline, CDR1 is SGHAT, CDR2 FQDESV (reference sequence). V shed 1 base and J 4 bases; nucleotides not matched to a gene: 7. The CDR3 bases are TGTGCCAGCAGCTTAGGGAGACAGGGATATTACAATGAGCAGTTCTTC. Amino acids: CASSLGRQGYYNEQFF.

This clone was seen a single time. The chain joins TRBV29-1 to TRBJ2-6; D is ambiguous. Per germline, CDR1 SQVTM and CDR2 ANQGSEA. The V and J ends lost 7 bases and 0 bases respectively, with 10 bases between them. There are 14 residues in the CDR3. The chain's CDR3 is CSASTPSGANVLTF. As DNA, the CDR3 is TGCAGCGCCTCGACTCCCTCTGGGGCCAACGTCCTGACTTTC. The full variable domain, rest sourced from reference TRBV29-1 and TRBJ2-6, is SAVISQKPSRDICQRGTSLTIQCQVDSQVTMMFWYRQQPGQSLTLIATANQGSEATYESGFVIDKFPISRPNLTFSTLTVSNMSPEDSSIYLCSASTPSGANVLTFGAGSRLTVL.

The chain joins TRBV6-5 to TRBJ2-5; 8 nucleotides align to TRBD1. Germline V gene lookup returns CDR1 MNHEY and CDR2 SVGAGI. CDR3 length equals 15 residues. V dropped 6 bases and J dropped 4; count of bases not matched to a gene: 10. CDR3 sequence (DNA): TGTGCCAGCAGCCGACAGGGGAAGCGCGTAGAGACCCAGTACTTC. Translation: CASSRQGKRVETQYF.

This chain links TRBV9 with TRBJ1-4, with D possibly TRBD1 on 6 matching bases. The CDR3 has 14 amino acids. Germline-derived CDR1 and CDR2 are SGDLS and YYNGEE. Deletions cut 3 bases from V and 8 bases from J, with 14 bases between. CDR3 residues: CASSAGGGGEKLFF. In DNA form, the CDR3 reads TGTGCCAGCAGCGCGGGGGGGGGCGGCGAAAAACTGTTTTTT.

This clone has only a few counts. The gene calls are TRBV9 and TRBJ1-2; D is unclear. V was shortened by 3 bases and J by 4 bases, with 16 bases between the two germline ends. CDR1 is SGDLS and CDR2 is YYNGEE in the germline V gene. The CDR3 sequence is 15 residues long. The CDR3 DNA is TGTGCCAGCAGCGGGCTGCTAGGTCGCGGCTATGGCTACACCTTC. As protein: CASSGLLGRGYGYTF.

The V and J genes are TRBV7-9 and TRBJ2-7, with 9 nucleotides matching TRBD1. This CDR3 contains 14 residues. Germline V gene sequence: CDR1 SEHNR, CDR2 FQNEAQ (reference sequence). V lost 4 bases, J lost 2 bases, and 3 bases stayed unmatched. CDR3 sequence: CASSSGTGTYEQYF. The DNA for the CDR3 is TGTGCCAGCAGCTCAGGGACAGGGACCTACGAGCAGTACTTC.

The chain combines TRBV18 with TRBJ1-1, with D perhaps matching TRBD1 (6 bases). The V gene's germline CDR1 is KGHSH and CDR2 LQKENI. Trimming took off 3 bases at V and 3 bases at J, with 8 bases between the two ends. The CDR3 contains 13 residues. The CDR3 DNA sequence: TGTGCCAGCTCACCGGCAGGGGACACTGAAGCTTTCTTT. As protein: CASSPAGDTEAFF.

The sample holds a few counts of this clone. The chain uses TRBV5-1 and TRBJ2-1; tentatively, D is TRBD2 (6 bases). The CDR3 is 13 amino acids. Deletions cut 1 base from V and 6 bases from J, with 8 bases between. CDR1 is SGHRS and CDR2 is YFSETQ in the germline V gene. This chain's CDR3 is CASSLHGGNEQFF. In DNA, the CDR3 is TGCGCCAGCAGCTTGCACGGGGGCAATGAGCAGTTCTTC.

In its sample, this clone was seen a few times. The chain uses TRBV5-4 and TRBJ1-1; D uncertain. The ends were cut back, 4 bases at V and 5 bases at J, with 12 bases in the middle. The CDR3 has 13 amino acids. Germline CDR1 reads SGHNT; CDR2 reads YYREEE (reference sequence). The CDR3 bases are TGTGCCAGCAGCCCTAGAACGGGTACTGAAGCTTTCTTT. This gives the protein CASSPRTGTEAFF.

The rearrangement links TRBV25-1 to TRBJ2-7, with 9 bases identical to TRBD1. CDR3 size: 16 residues. The junction had 11 bases not matched to a gene; V was cut back by 3 bases and J by 5 bases. Germline V lookup: CDR1 MGHDK, CDR2 SYGVNS. The CDR3 sequence is CASSEPGQGAFDEQYF. The CDR3 coding sequence is TGTGCCAGCAGTGAGCCGGGACAGGGTGCATTCGACGAGCAGTACTTC.

This chain joins TRBV2 and TRBJ1-6; no firm D call. Germline values: CDR1 SNHLY, CDR2 FYNNEI. This CDR3 comprises 15 residues. V was trimmed by 2 bases and J by 4 bases, leaving 9 bases between them. The CDR3 sequence: CASSETRTYNSPLHF. The CDR3 coding sequence is TGTGCCAGCAGTGAAACACGGACGTATAATTCACCCCTCCACTTT.

The V call is TRBV29-1, the J call TRBJ2-3; 9 bases map to TRBD2. The V gene's germline CDR1 is SQVTM and CDR2 ANQGSEA. CDR3 size: 13 residues. Trimming cost V 5 bases and J 6 bases; bases outside gene matches: 6. CDR3 sequence: CSVRREGGDTQYF. The CDR3 DNA sequence: TGCAGCGTTAGGCGGGAGGGTGGTGATACGCAGTATTTT.

The chain combines TRBV5-1 with TRBJ2-2; D is ambiguous. The CDR3 is 14 residues long. Germline V gene data show CDR1 as SGHRS and CDR2 as YFSETQ. V gave up 0 bases and J gave up 3 bases, with 6 bases separating them. The CDR3 is CASSLGLYTGELFF. The CDR3 DNA reads as TGCGCCAGCAGCTTGGGGCTTTACACCGGGGAGCTGTTTTTT.

The CDR3 is CASSTYSSSGNTIYF. CDR3 DNA: TGTGCCAGTAGTACCTACAGCAGCTCTGGAAACACCATATATTTT. The chain recombines TRBV19 with TRBJ1-3; no clear D. Deletions cut 4 bases from V and 0 bases from J, with 10 bases between. The germline V gene has CDR1 LNHDA and CDR2 SQIVND (reference sequence). The CDR3 runs 15 residues.

This clone was counted between two and nine times. This chain joins TRBV7-2 and TRBJ2-2, with 11 nucleotides matching TRBD2. This CDR3 comprises 18 residues. Germline V gene data show CDR1 as SGHTA and CDR2 as FQGNSA. The V gene end was trimmed by 2 bases and the J gene end by 5 bases; junction bases not matched to a gene: 10. CDR3 nucleotide sequence: TGTGCCAGCAGCTTAAGGGGCCTGGCTAGCGGGGGGACCGGGGAGCTGTTTTTT. Translating gives CASSLRGLASGGTGELFF.

J is TRBJ2-3 and V is TRBV4-1; D uncertain. The CDR3 contains 13 residues. The germline V and J ends were trimmed by 3 bases and 2 bases, with 6 bases remaining between them. Per the germline V gene, CDR1 is MGHRA and CDR2 is YSYEKL. The CDR3, as DNA: TGCGCCAGCAGCCACACGGTCACAGATACGCAGTATTTT. Encoded protein: CASSHTVTDTQYF.

The CDR3 coding sequence is TGTGCCAGCAGCTTACGGGGGACAACTAACAACTATGGCTACACCTTC. Protein sequence: CASSLRGTTNNYGYTF. The chain is built from TRBV7-2 and TRBJ1-2; weak D call: TRBD1 (6 bases). V lost 2 bases to trimming and J lost 2 bases, with 15 bases between them. The length of the CDR3 is 16 residues. The V gene's germline CDR1 is SGHTA and CDR2 FQGNSA.

This clone showed up just once. The chain is built from TRBV7-9 and TRBJ2-5; 7 positions agree with TRBD1. V lost 5 bases, J lost 3 bases, and 9 bases stayed unmatched. This CDR3 region has 15 residues. Germline loops: CDR1 SEHNR, CDR2 FQNEAQ (reference sequence). The CDR3: CASSTPRDREETQYF. The CDR3 DNA reads as TGTGCCAGCAGCACCCCCCGGGACAGAGAAGAGACCCAGTACTTC.

J is TRBJ2-2 and V is TRBV4-1, with 14 positions matching TRBD2. CDR3 size: 18 residues. Trimming took 4 bases from V and 5 from J; bases not matched to a gene: 9. In germline, CDR1 is MGHRA, CDR2 YSYEKL. The CDR3 bases are TGCGCCAGCAGCCCCCAGACTAGCGGGAGGGGATATACCGGGGAGCTGTTTTTT. Translated, it gives CASSPQTSGRGYTGELFF.

Remarks on this clone: The conserved phenylalanine or tryptophan normally closing the CDR3 is absent here, so this likely arose from a read error. The rearrangement links TRBV18 to TRBJ1-1; TRBD1 is a possible D gene (5 bases). The length of the CDR3 is 14 residues. Germline V CDR1 and CDR2: KGHSH, LQKENI. V dropped 3 bases and J dropped 5 bases, with 13 bases sitting between them. CDR3 DNA: TGTGCCAGCTCACCTGGGGCGGGGGAAACTGAAGCTTTCCTT. Amino acids: CASSPGAGETEAFL.

V and J are TRBV21-1 and TRBJ1-1. TRBV21-1 is tagged as a pseudogene. The CDR3 is 15 residues long. CDR3 amino acids: CASRLLWRANTEAFF. CDR3 nucleotide sequence: TGTGCCAGCAGACTCCTTTGGCGCGCGAACACTGAAGCTTTCTTT.

The rearrangement links TRBV11-1 to TRBJ2-7; a possible D gene is TRBD2 (6 bases). The length of the CDR3 is 16 residues. CDR1 is SGHAT, CDR2 FQDESV, per germline (reference sequence). The V gene lost 4 bases and the J gene lost 7 bases, with 23 bases spanning the gap. In nucleotides, the CDR3 is TGTGCCAGCAGCTCGAGTAGAGTCGGGCTAGCGAGTGAGCAGTACTTC. It specifies CASSSSRVGLASEQYF.

The chain employs TRBV2 and TRBJ2-5; D is undetermined. The CDR3 consists of 13 residues. The V gene's germline CDR1 is SNHLY and CDR2 FYNNEI. V lost 7 bases and J 0 bases, leaving 9 bases between the germline ends. The CDR3 sequence: CASKAADQETQYF. The DNA of the CDR3 is TGTGCCAGCAAGGCAGCAGACCAAGAGACCCAGTACTTC.

The chain couples TRBV2 to TRBJ1-5; D gene uncertain. This CDR3 has 12 amino acids. Germline V gives CDR1 SNHLY, CDR2 FYNNEI. Trimming left V 6 bases short and J 0 bases short, with 3 bases between. This chain's CDR3 is CASRDSNQPQHF. DNA of the CDR3: TGTGCCAGCAGGGATAGCAATCAGCCCCAGCATTTT. The whole variable domain, remainder taken from reference TRBV2 and TRBJ1-5, is EPEVTQTPSHQVTQMGQEVILRCVPISNHLYFYWYRQILGQKVEFLVSFYNNEISEKSEIFDDQFSVERPDGSNFTLKIRSTKLEDSAMYFCASRDSNQPQHFGDGTRLSIL.